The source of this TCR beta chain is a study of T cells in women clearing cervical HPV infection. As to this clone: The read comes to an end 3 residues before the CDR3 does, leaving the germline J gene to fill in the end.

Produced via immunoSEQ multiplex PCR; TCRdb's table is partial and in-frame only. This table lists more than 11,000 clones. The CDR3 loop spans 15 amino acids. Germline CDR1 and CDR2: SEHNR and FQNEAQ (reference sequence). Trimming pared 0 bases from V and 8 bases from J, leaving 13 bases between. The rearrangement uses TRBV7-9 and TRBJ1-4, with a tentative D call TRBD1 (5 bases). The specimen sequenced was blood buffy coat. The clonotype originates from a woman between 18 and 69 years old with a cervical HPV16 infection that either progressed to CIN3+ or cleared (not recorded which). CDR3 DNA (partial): TGTGCCAGCAGCTTAGCGCGGGGGGGAGAGGAAAAA. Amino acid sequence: CASSLARGGEEK. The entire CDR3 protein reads CASSLARGGEEKLFF.